The sequence of this T cell receptor beta chain was determined in a study of T cell responses to AZD1222 COVID-19 vaccine. TCRdb's table, derived via immunoSEQ multiplex PCR, lists solely in-frame clones and lacks some. The sample includes approximately 170,000 clones, around 90% seen only once; the top ten take less than 5.5%. Findings of the study overall: Among AZD1222 vaccinees, only six were seropositive at baseline. Sampling captured repertoires only after the peak T cell response.

About this clone itself: The antigen is undetermined.

V lost 4 bases, J lost 5 bases, and 13 bases stayed unmatched. CDR3 length equals 16 residues. CDR1 and CDR2 from the germline V gene are SGHTA and FQGTGA. The chain joins TRBV7-3 to TRBJ2-7; 8 bases are shared with TRBD2. Sequencing used peripheral blood, obtained on day 0 of AZD1222 vaccination. The sequence derives from an adult in good health. CDR3 DNA: TGTGCCAGCAGCTCCTCGGGTCAGAGCGGGAGACACGAGCAGTACTTC. This sequence encodes CASSSSGQSGRHEQYF.